The following is a T cell receptor beta chain sequence with its context. What it recognizes is unknown. V lost 2 bases and J 7 bases, leaving 16 bases between the germline ends. Germline V gives CDR1 SGDLS, CDR2 YYNGEE. This CDR3 has 15 residues. This sample is drawn from a study of Graves' ophthalmopathy and Graves' hyperthyroidism. Study findings and constraints: A roughly 80% specificity and 87.88% sensitivity were achieved by a 13-signature model that separated ophthalmopathy from stable hyperthyroidism.

Ophthalmopathy was moderately-to-severely active, CAS at least 3, NOSPECS at least 4, lasting under 3 months. As the template, RNA transcripts were used to amplify TCR beta CDR3 regions. HTBI-primed first-round RT-PCR preceded second-round multiplex PCR. Via MiXCR, TCRdb re-called the multiplex PCR reads, giving one row per CDR3 protein. The sample shows hundreds of thousands of distinct CDR3 sequences, more than 40% of them seen only once. This clonotype was sampled from an adult man with Graves' ophthalmopathy. Sequencing used peripheral blood. The chain links TRBV9 to TRBJ1-3; D call uncertain. In DNA form, the CDR3 reads TGTGCCAGCAGCGTCGGTGGCGGGAGGGCCAACACCATATATTTT. This gives the protein CASSVGGGRANTIYF.